This T cell receptor beta chain originates from a study of T cell responses to AZD1222 COVID-19 vaccine. This clone was seen only once. Its cognate antigen is unknown. Findings of the study overall: Dominant at 160-218 and 743-854, vaccine-associated CD4 TCRs also spanned spike.

The germline V and J ends were trimmed by 2 bases and 6 bases, with 10 bases remaining between them. The germline CDR1 and CDR2 sequences are SEHNR and FQNEAQ (reference sequence). The CDR3 extends over 14 amino acids. Produced via immunoSEQ multiplex PCR; TCRdb's table is partial and in-frame only. In the table there are around 130,000 clones, less than 95% of which are singletons. The chain links TRBV7-9 to TRBJ2-2; D unclear. The receptor was derived from an adult who received the MenACWY meningococcal vaccine as a control. The sample was peripheral blood, taken 28 days after the second dose of the MenACWY control vaccine. The chain's CDR3 is CASSLSIGPGELFF. The CDR3 nucleotides are TGTGCCAGCAGCTTAAGTATCGGGCCCGGGGAGCTGTTTTTT.